Presented here are 11 T cell receptor beta chains from one specimen sequenced in a study of T cell repertoires in cytomegalovirus infection. Via MiXCR, TCRdb re-called the reads, giving one row per CDR3 protein. The sample includes about 680,000 distinct CDR3 sequences, 20% to 25% of them seen just once. Input material: CD8+ T cells from PBMCs. The source of these receptors is a human donor in good health (CMV status not recorded). Some clones in this sample may be carry-over from other donors' samples.

In its sample, this clonotype was seen a few times. The genes are TRBV5-1 and TRBJ2-7; D is possibly TRBD1 or TRBD2 (5 bases each). Deletions cut 4 bases from V and 1 base from J, with 12 bases between. Per germline, CDR1 SGHRS and CDR2 YFSETQ. CDR3 size: 14 residues. Here the CDR3 reads CASSTTGPSYEQYF. The CDR3, as DNA: TGCGCCAGCAGCACGACGGGACCTTCCTACGAGCAGTACTTC.

This clonotype appeared once. The gene calls are TRBV14 and TRBJ1-2, with TRBD1 matching over 7 bases. Germline CDR1 reads SGHDN; CDR2 reads FVKESK. CDR3 length equals 16 residues. V shed 1 base, J shed 7 bases, and the junction held 12 bases outside the gene matches. CDR3 in DNA: TGTGCCAGCAGCCAAGTAACTACAGGGGTTGATAGTGGCTACACCTTC. This encodes CASSQVTTGVDSGYTF. Using reference TRBV14 and TRBJ1-2 for the parts outside the CDR3, the full variable domain is EAGVTQFPSHSVIEKGQTVTLRCDPISGHDNLYWYRRVMGKEIKFLLHFVKESKQDESGMPNNRFLAERTGGTYSTLKVQPAELEDSGVYFCASSQVTTGVDSGYTFGSGTRLTVV.

This clonotype was picked up many times. The V and J genes are TRBV7-2 and TRBJ2-2; 15 bases are shared with TRBD2. This CDR3 comprises 17 residues. CDR1 is SGHTA, CDR2 FQGNSA, per germline. Losses at the gene ends were 5 bases for V and 6 bases for J; bases not matched to a gene: 7. This CDR3 reads CASSQGLAGGPAGELFF. The CDR3 DNA reads as TGTGCCAGCAGCCAAGGACTAGCGGGGGGGCCGGCCGGGGAGCTGTTTTTT.

This clonotype was found many times. The V and J genes are TRBV6-2 or TRBV6-3 and TRBJ1-1, with 8 bases lining up with TRBD1. The germline V gene has CDR1 MNHEY and CDR2 SVGEGT. The CDR3 covers 15 residues. Losses at the gene ends were 2 bases for V and 3 bases for J; bases not matched to a gene: 5. This CDR3 reads CASSYQGAEYTEAFF. Here the CDR3 DNA reads TGTGCCAGCAGTTACCAGGGGGCAGAGTACACTGAAGCTTTCTTT.

This clonotype was counted only a few times. The chain is built from TRBV19 and TRBJ1-1; 7 bases match TRBD1. Losses at the gene ends were 6 bases for V and 4 bases for J; bases not matched to a gene: 14. CDR1 LNHDA and CDR2 SQIVND come from the germline V gene (reference sequence). The CDR3 is made up of 16 amino acids. CDR3 region: CASSRDSPPLSTEAFF. CDR3 DNA: TGTGCCAGTAGCAGGGACAGTCCCCCTCTGAGCACTGAAGCTTTCTTT. Supplemented by reference TRBV19 and TRBJ1-1, the full variable domain reads DGGITQSPKYLFRKEGQNVTLSCEQNLNHDAMYWYRQDPGQGLRLIYYSQIVNDFQKGDIAEGYSVSREKKESFPLTVTSAQKNPTAFYLCASSRDSPPLSTEAFFGQGTRLTVV.

The table lists this clonotype with a few counts. The chain recombines TRBV5-6 with TRBJ2-5, with 11 nucleotides matching TRBD1. Losses at the gene ends were 3 bases for V and 4 bases for J; bases not matched to a gene: 8. In germline, CDR1 is SGHDT, CDR2 YYEEEE. The CDR3 sequence is 16 residues long. The CDR3 region has the DNA TGTGCCAGCAGCTCTCTCCGGGACAGGGGGGGAGAGACCCAGTACTTC. Translated, it gives CASSSLRDRGGETQYF.

V is TRBV29-1 and J is TRBJ2-1; D remains ambiguous. From germline, CDR1 is SQVTM and CDR2 ANQGSEA. Deletions cut 1 base from V and 0 bases from J, with 7 bases between. The CDR3 has 14 amino acids. CDR3 bases: TGCAGCGTTGAAGGGACGCTCTCCTACAATGAGCAGTTCTTC. This encodes CSVEGTLSYNEQFF.

The J gene is TRBJ2-5, the V gene TRBV20-1; 8 nucleotides match TRBD1. The germline V gene encodes CDR1 DFQATT and CDR2 SNEGSKA (reference sequence). Losses at the gene ends were 3 bases for V and 5 bases for J; bases not matched to a gene: 11. The CDR3 is 15 residues long. Here the CDR3 reads CSARIWQGAGETQYF. As DNA, the CDR3 is TGCAGTGCTAGGATATGGCAGGGGGCTGGCGAGACCCAGTACTTC.

This clonotype was picked up a small number of times. V usage is TRBV24-1 and J usage is TRBJ2-3; 12 nucleotides agree with TRBD2. This CDR3 has 19 residues. CDR1 and CDR2 from the germline V gene are KGHDR and SFDVKD. Trimming at V came to 3 bases and at J to 2 bases, leaving 11 bases not matched to a gene. CDR3 bases: TGTGCCACCAGTGATCCACGCCCCGGACTAGCGGGGCCCACAGATACGCAGTATTTT. Translating it yields CATSDPRPGLAGPTDTQYF.

The genes are TRBV19 and TRBJ2-3, with 7 bases aligning to TRBD2. The CDR3 is 13 residues long. Germline V gives CDR1 LNHDA, CDR2 SQIVND (reference sequence). V trimming: 3 bases; J trimming: 11 bases; junction bases outside the gene matches: 8. The CDR3 spells CASSISGGSQQYF. CDR3 DNA: TGTGCCAGTAGTATTTCCGGGGGGTCCCAGCAGTATTTT.

The chain recombines TRBV7-9 with TRBJ2-5, with D possibly called TRBD1 or TRBD2 (5 bases each). The CDR3 loop spans 17 amino acids. CDR1 and CDR2 (germline): SEHNR, FQNEAQ (reference sequence). Trimming took 5 bases from V and 1 from J, leaving 20 bases between them. CDR3 bases: TGTGCCAGCAGCCCTTTCCCCCCGGGACGGCCCCAAGAGACCCAGTACTTC. As protein: CASSPFPPGRPQETQYF.